This entry concerns a single T cell receptor beta chain. Its specificity is unknown. Germline CDR1 reads SQVTM; CDR2 reads ANQGSEA. The V end lost 7 bases, the J end lost 6 bases, and 15 bases lay between the germline ends. This CDR3 spans 13 amino acids. Regarding the study as a whole: Greatest tumor Treg TCR overlap was with tumor naive CD4+ cells.

Constant-region reverse primers amplified full-length variable regions, followed by semi-nested Nested Universal Primer A PCR. TCRdb used MiXCR to reprocess the 5' RACE reads, holding one entry per CDR3 protein. The data hold some 62,000 distinct CDR3 sequences, with roughly 30% observed a single time. Naive CD4+ cells had CD25+ Tregs removed. The rearrangement links TRBV29-1 to TRBJ1-4; D may be TRBD1 (5 bases). The sequence came from a female donor with breast cancer. The sequenced sample was tumor-infiltrating naive CD4+ T cells sorted from the breast tumor. Specified subset: naive CD4+ T cells, CD4+CD45RA+CD25-. The CDR3 spells CSAHGAADEKLFF. CDR3 DNA: TGCAGCGCTCATGGGGCAGCCGATGAAAAACTGTTTTTT.